These 32 T cell receptor beta chains share one sample of origin, sequenced in a study of metastatic and nonmetastatic thyroid tumors. From the PCR reads, TCRdb re-called clones with MiXCR. The profile shows around 22,000 clones, 20% to 25% of them singletons. Every patient underwent thyroid surgery untreated. Specimen: tumor tissue. Source of these receptors: a female donor with papillary thyroid cancer or a benign thyroid nodule (not recorded which). Some clones in this sample may be carry-over from other donors' samples.

In its sample, this clone was seen once. The chain recombines TRBV5-8 with TRBJ2-2, with a weak D call TRBD1 (6 bases). This CDR3 contains 15 residues. The germline V gene has CDR1 SGHTS and CDR2 YDEGEE. Trimming removed 3 bases from V and 1 base from J, with 10 bases in between. The CDR3 loop reads CASSSGTKNTGELFF. The CDR3 DNA sequence: TGTGCCAGCAGCTCCGGGACAAAGAACACCGGGGAGCTGTTTTTT.

This clone is deemed medium-sized. The chain employs TRBV30 and TRBJ2-7; D gene ambiguous. CDR3 length: 9 residues. Looked up from germline, CDR1 is GTSNPN and CDR2 is SVGIG (reference sequence). The V gene lost 8 bases and the J gene lost 2 bases, with 4 bases spanning the gap. CDR3 nucleotides: TGTGCCAAAACCTACGAGCAGTACTTC. Its translation: CAKTYEQYF.

This clone was detected a few times. One end of the junction fails to match germline, which may point to a read error. The gene calls are TRBV19 and TRBJ1-2; D may be TRBD1 (5 bases). The CDR3 extends over 13 amino acids. CDR1 is LNHDA, CDR2 SQIVND, per germline (reference sequence). Here the CDR3 reads CAISRDGDYGYTF. CDR3 bases: TGTGCCATTAGTAGGGACGGGGACTATGGATACACCTTC.

This clone was found many times. CDR3 nucleotides: TGTGCCTGGGGGGGAATTGGCTACACCTTC. It yields the protein CAWGGIGYTF. This chain joins TRBV30 and TRBJ1-2, with D tentatively TRBD1 (5 bases). The germline V gene has CDR1 GTSNPN and CDR2 SVGIG (reference sequence). The CDR3 consists of 10 residues. V shed 5 bases and J shed 7 bases, with 8 bases lying between them.

This clone has more than one count but fewer than ten. The chain employs TRBV6-5 and TRBJ2-7, with D uncertain. In germline, CDR1 is MNHEY, CDR2 SVGAGI. The CDR3 totals 15 residues. V gave up 2 bases and J gave up 2 bases, with 13 bases separating them. In nucleotides, the CDR3 is TGTGCCAGCAGTTACGACCCCGCCCTAGCCTACGAGCAGTACTTC. Translating gives CASSYDPALAYEQYF.

This clone occurred a few times. The chain carries TRBV5-8 and TRBJ1-2; a possible D gene is TRBD1 (6 bases). From germline, CDR1 is SGHTS and CDR2 YDEGEE. V was clipped by 0 bases and J by 5 bases, with 14 bases between them. The CDR3 has 15 residues. The chain's CDR3 is CASSLAGAGLYGYTF. CDR3 in DNA: TGTGCCAGCAGCTTGGCGGGGGCCGGACTTTATGGCTACACCTTC. Using reference TRBV5-8 and TRBJ1-2 for the parts outside the CDR3, the full variable domain is EAGVTQSPTHLIKTRGQQATLRCSPISGHTSVYWYQQALGLGLQFLLWYDEGEERNRGNFPPRFSGRQFPNYSSELNVNALELEDSALYLCASSLAGAGLYGYTFGSGTRLTVV.

This clone has a handful of counts. Because it lacks the conserved phenylalanine or tryptophan at the end, this CDR3 is likely a read error. The chain links TRBV10-3 to TRBJ2-7; D remains unclear. The CDR3 is 12 amino acids. In germline, CDR1 is ENHRY, CDR2 SYGVKD. Trimming took off 3 bases at V and 7 bases at J, with 10 bases between the two ends. The CDR3 here is CAISDSGQEQYL. CDR3 nucleotides: TGTGCCATCAGTGATTCAGGTCAAGAGCAGTACCTC.

The chain joins TRBV27 to TRBJ2-3; D gene unclear. The CDR3 sequence is 14 residues long. Trimming stripped 4 bases from V and 0 bases from J, with 8 bases between. CDR1 and CDR2 (germline): MNHEY, SMNVEV (reference sequence). CDR3 DNA: TGTGCCAGCAGTTGGGCGACGAGCACAGATACGCAGTATTTT. It translates to CASSWATSTDTQYF.

This clone was seen many times. This may stem from a read error, because a much larger clone lies one nucleotide away. It is likely a read error, because the conserved phenylalanine at the end of the CDR3 is missing. The chain is built from TRBV19 and TRBJ2-7; the D gene is possibly TRBD2 (5 bases). The ends were cut back, 9 bases at V and 4 bases at J, with 16 bases in the middle. CDR3 length: 13 residues. Germline CDR1 LNHDA, CDR2 SQIVND (reference sequence). The CDR3 DNA sequence: TGTGCCAGGACTCCAGGAGGCCGTTACGAGCAGTACCTC. It yields the protein CARTPGGRYEQYL.

This clone is classed as medium-sized. The chain is built from TRBV10-1 and TRBJ2-7; 10 bases line up with TRBD1. Germline assignment: CDR1 WNHNN and CDR2 SYGVQD (reference sequence). V trimming: 0 bases; J trimming: 4 bases; junction bases outside the gene matches: 3. The CDR3 totals 15 residues. The CDR3 reads CASSESGQGYYEQYF. DNA of the CDR3: TGCGCCAGCAGTGAGTCGGGACAGGGGTATTACGAGCAGTACTTC.

This clone was seen more than once but under ten times. The chain joins TRBV27 to TRBJ1-2; the D gene is possibly TRBD1 (5 bases). There are 13 residues in the CDR3. Germline CDR1 is MNHEY and CDR2 is SMNVEV (reference sequence). Trimming shortened V by 3 bases and J by 11 bases, and 16 bases separated the two germline ends. DNA of the CDR3: TGTGCCAGCAGTTTCAGCGGCCGCGAGGGGTACACCTTC. Amino acids: CASSFSGREGYTF.

By share, this clone counts as medium-sized. The J gene is TRBJ2-7, the V gene TRBV2, with D perhaps matching TRBD2 (6 bases). The CDR3 contains 14 residues. Germline CDR1 is SNHLY and CDR2 is FYNNEI. V shed 5 bases and J shed 0 bases, with 11 bases lying between them. The CDR3 coding sequence is TGTGCCAGCAGTCGATCCGGGAGCTCCTACGAGCAGTACTTC. As protein: CASSRSGSSYEQYF.

In this sample, this clone turned up many times. This chain connects TRBV28 to TRBJ2-7; 8 bases fit TRBD1. J lost 3 bases, V lost 7 bases, and 2 bases had no gene match. The CDR3 sequence is 12 residues long. CDR1 and CDR2 from the germline V gene are MDHEN and SYDVKM. DNA for the CDR3: TGTGCCAGCAACAGGGGGGTCTACGAGCAGTACTTC. It specifies CASNRGVYEQYF.

This clone appeared many times. The V call is TRBV19, the J call TRBJ1-4; a possible D gene is TRBD1 (5 bases). Germline CDR1 LNHDA, CDR2 SQIVND (reference sequence). CDR3 size: 15 residues. Trimming removed 5 bases from V and 6 bases from J, with 16 bases in between. CDR3 nucleotide sequence: TGTGCCAGTAGTCCCAGGACAAAGGGGCATGAAAAACTGTTTTTT. The encoded protein is CASSPRTKGHEKLFF.

The sample holds many counts of this clone. The chain joins TRBV6-2 or TRBV6-3 to TRBJ2-7, with unresolved D. V was cut by 5 bases and J by 2 bases, with 16 bases left in between. CDR1 is MNHEY, CDR2 SVGEGT, per germline. The CDR3 contains 15 residues. CDR3 in DNA: TGTGCCAGCAGTCCAGGACCCGGACGGACCTACGAGCAGTACTTC. Translation: CASSPGPGRTYEQYF.

This clone occurred many times. The J gene is TRBJ2-7, the V gene TRBV14, with 7 bases aligning to TRBD2. The CDR3 loop spans 16 amino acids. Germline V CDR1 and CDR2: SGHDN, FVKESK. The V segment lost 5 bases and the J segment 0 bases; nucleotides outside the gene matches: 10. CDR3 loop: CASSTIGAGNSYEQYF. In DNA form, the CDR3 reads TGTGCCAGCAGCACCATAGGAGCGGGGAACTCCTACGAGCAGTACTTC.

This clone was seen only a few times. Mismatch with germline at one junction end may stem from a read error. The same CDR3 arises from other DNA sequences in this sample as well. This rearrangement joins TRBV10-3 to TRBJ1-4; D gene uncertain. This CDR3 is 14 amino acids long. CDR1 ENHRY and CDR2 SYGVKD come from the germline V gene. The CDR3 nucleotides are TGTGCCATCAGTACGTCTGCAACTAATGAAAAGCTGTTTTTT. Translation gives CAISTSATNEKLFF.

About this clone: A junction boundary mismatches the germline segment, possibly from a read error. This chain joins TRBV20-1 and TRBJ2-2, with TRBD2 matching over 14 bases. This CDR3 is built from 16 residues. In germline, CDR1 is DFQATT, CDR2 SNEGSKA (reference sequence). CDR3 in DNA: TGCAGTGCTAGCGGGACTAGCGGGAGTTTCGGCGGGGAGTTGTTTTTT. Translating gives CSASGTSGSFGGELFF.

V is TRBV2 and J is TRBJ2-3; 10 nucleotides line up with TRBD2. The germline V gene encodes CDR1 SNHLY and CDR2 FYNNEI. V gave up 5 bases and J gave up 2 bases; unmatched junction bases: 10. The CDR3 sequence is 17 residues long. The CDR3 reads CASSTTGLADATDTQYF. The CDR3 DNA follows: TGTGCCAGCAGTACTACCGGACTAGCGGACGCCACAGATACGCAGTATTTT.

As regards this clone: At one boundary the junction diverges from the germline segment, which might be a read error. The V gene is TRBV10-3, the J gene TRBJ2-6, with D uncertain. This CDR3 has 18 residues. CDR1 is ENHRY and CDR2 is SYGVKD in the germline V gene. In DNA, the CDR3 is TGTGCCATCAGAGAGTCGGACGTCAGCCCTTCTGGGGCCAACGTCCTGACTTTC. This gives the protein CAIRESDVSPSGANVLTF.

This chain connects TRBV30 to TRBJ1-1; D remains ambiguous. Trimming shortened V by 8 bases and J by 4 bases, and 8 bases separated the two germline ends. Germline V lookup: CDR1 GTSNPN, CDR2 SVGIG (reference sequence). The CDR3 length is 10 residues. The DNA of the CDR3 is TGTGCCCGGGGAGGCACTGAAGCTTTCTTT. The encoded protein is CARGGTEAFF. Complete variable domain (other parts from reference TRBV30 and TRBJ1-1): SQTIHQWPATLVQPVGSPLSLECTVEGTSNPNLYWYRQAAGRGLQLLFYSVGIGQISSEVPQNLSASRPQDRQFILSSKKLLLSDSGFYLCARGGTEAFFGQGTRLTVV.

In its sample, this clone was seen many times. Other DNA sequences in the sample encode the same CDR3. The chain links TRBV20-1 to TRBJ1-2; tentatively, D is TRBD1 (5 bases). The CDR3 consists of 11 residues. V lost 6 bases and J lost 3, with 8 bases in between. Germline loops: CDR1 DFQATT, CDR2 SNEGSKA (reference sequence). The CDR3 nucleotides read TGCAGTGCGACGACAGACTATGGCTACACCTTC. Its protein is CSATTDYGYTF.

The chain carries TRBV19 and TRBJ2-3, with 7 bases identical to TRBD2. With V trimmed by 7 bases and J by 3 bases, 10 bases remained unmatched. This CDR3 has 15 amino acids. Germline lookup yields CDR1 LNHDA and CDR2 SQIVND (reference sequence). CDR3 loop: CASMQSGGKTDTQYF. The DNA of the CDR3 is TGTGCCAGTATGCAATCGGGAGGAAAGACAGATACGCAGTATTTT.

The rearrangement joins TRBV11-2 to TRBJ2-7, with D perhaps matching TRBD2 (6 bases). The CDR3 runs to 15 residues. The ends were cut back, 2 bases at V and 5 bases at J, with 16 bases in the middle. CDR1 SGHAT and CDR2 FQNNGV come from the germline V gene. CDR3 amino acids: CASSLSAGTLDEQYF. The CDR3, as DNA: TGTGCCAGCAGCTTAAGTGCGGGGACCCTCGACGAGCAGTACTTC.

With regard to this clone: The same CDR3 can be traced to other DNA sequences in this sample. V and J are TRBV11-2 and TRBJ1-5; D unclear. Germline-derived CDR1 and CDR2 are SGHAT and FQNNGV. The CDR3 consists of 14 residues. The ends were cut back, 0 bases at V and 7 bases at J, with 10 bases in the middle. The CDR3 DNA sequence: TGTGCCAGCAGCTTAGATCCAGGAACCCAGCCCCAGCATTTT. Amino acid sequence: CASSLDPGTQPQHF.

A few counts support this clone. CDR3 sequence reads: CASSLPPRAFF. Here the CDR3 DNA reads TGTGCCAGCAGTTTACCCCCTCGGGCTTTCTTT. The V gene is TRBV6-5, the J gene TRBJ1-1, with D unclear. Germline CDR1 MNHEY, CDR2 SVGAGI. This CDR3 comprises 11 residues. Trimming shortened V by 4 bases and J by 11 bases, and 11 bases separated the two germline ends.

The rearrangement joins TRBV28 to TRBJ1-2; D might be TRBD1 (5 bases). CDR1 and CDR2 from the germline V gene are MDHEN and SYDVKM. V was pared by 5 bases and J by 9 bases, with 16 bases between. The CDR3 is 13 residues long. The CDR3 region has the DNA TGTGCCAGCAGTGGGGACGGCGTTAGACGCTACACCTTC. This sequence encodes CASSGDGVRRYTF.

This chain uses TRBV11-1 with TRBJ2-1; 7 nucleotides align to TRBD2. The CDR3 is made up of 16 amino acids. V was clipped by 5 bases and J by 8 bases; unmatched bases: 15. CDR1 and CDR2 from the germline V gene are SGHAT and FQDESV (reference sequence). CDR3 in DNA: TGTGCCAGCAGCCGCGGGACTACAGTAGTTCAGGATGAGCAGTTCTTC. Translated: CASSRGTTVVQDEQFF. Variable domain in full (rest from reference TRBV11-1 and TRBJ2-1): EAEVAQSPRYKITEKSQAVAFWCDPISGHATLYWYRQILGQGPELLVQFQDESVVDDSQLPKDRFSAERLKGVDSTLKIQPAELGDSAMYLCASSRGTTVVQDEQFFGPGTRLTVL.

Comments on this clone: In this CDR3 the conserved last residue, phenylalanine or tryptophan, is missing, so a read error is likely. The limits of the CDR3 on the DNA are not certain, so only TCRdb's listed CDR3 is given. The CDR3 protein is CASRVGRTGLSN. The chain employs TRBV6-1 and TRBJ1-6; no DNA check was done on the table's D call, TRBD1. The CDR3 length is 12 residues, termini included. Germline CDR1 MNHNS, CDR2 SASEGT.

In this sample, this clone is medium-sized. The V and J genes are TRBV4-3 and TRBJ2-6; 11 nucleotides line up with TRBD1. In germline, CDR1 is LGHNA, CDR2 YSLEER. Trimming at V came to 1 base and at J to 1 base, leaving 6 bases not matched to a gene. The CDR3 is 19 amino acids. For the CDR3, the DNA is TGCGCCAGCAGCCAAGTTACAGGGACAGGGGGGTCTGGGGCCAACGTCCTGACTTTC. It specifies CASSQVTGTGGSGANVLTF.

This clone has ten or more counts. This chain joins TRBV3-1 and TRBJ2-3; 11 bases fit TRBD2. J gave up 1 base and V 4 bases, and 4 bases lay outside the gene matches. Looked up from germline, CDR1 is LGHDT and CDR2 is YNNKEL (reference sequence). CDR3 size: 16 residues. The CDR3 nucleotides read TGTGCCAGCAGCCCACTACTAGCGGGGGGCACAGATACGCAGTATTTT. Its translation: CASSPLLAGGTDTQYF.

This clone was seen a few times. A much larger clone is a single base away; this may be a read error. The chain has TRBV7-6 and TRBJ1-3; D call uncertain. V gave up 5 bases and J gave up 8 bases, with 19 bases separating them. This CDR3 comprises 15 residues. In germline, CDR1 is SGHVS, CDR2 FNYEAQ. The DNA for the CDR3 is TGTGCCAGCAGCGCGACTCGGGCCCGGCTGGACACCATATATTTT. The encoded protein is CASSATRARLDTIYF. Full variable domain (missing parts from reference TRBV7-6 and TRBJ1-3): GAGVSQSPRYKVTKRGQDVALRCDPISGHVSLYWYRQALGQGPEFLTYFNYEAQQDKSGLPNDRFSAERPEGSISTLTIQRTEQRDSAMYRCASSATRARLDTIYFGEGSWLTVV.